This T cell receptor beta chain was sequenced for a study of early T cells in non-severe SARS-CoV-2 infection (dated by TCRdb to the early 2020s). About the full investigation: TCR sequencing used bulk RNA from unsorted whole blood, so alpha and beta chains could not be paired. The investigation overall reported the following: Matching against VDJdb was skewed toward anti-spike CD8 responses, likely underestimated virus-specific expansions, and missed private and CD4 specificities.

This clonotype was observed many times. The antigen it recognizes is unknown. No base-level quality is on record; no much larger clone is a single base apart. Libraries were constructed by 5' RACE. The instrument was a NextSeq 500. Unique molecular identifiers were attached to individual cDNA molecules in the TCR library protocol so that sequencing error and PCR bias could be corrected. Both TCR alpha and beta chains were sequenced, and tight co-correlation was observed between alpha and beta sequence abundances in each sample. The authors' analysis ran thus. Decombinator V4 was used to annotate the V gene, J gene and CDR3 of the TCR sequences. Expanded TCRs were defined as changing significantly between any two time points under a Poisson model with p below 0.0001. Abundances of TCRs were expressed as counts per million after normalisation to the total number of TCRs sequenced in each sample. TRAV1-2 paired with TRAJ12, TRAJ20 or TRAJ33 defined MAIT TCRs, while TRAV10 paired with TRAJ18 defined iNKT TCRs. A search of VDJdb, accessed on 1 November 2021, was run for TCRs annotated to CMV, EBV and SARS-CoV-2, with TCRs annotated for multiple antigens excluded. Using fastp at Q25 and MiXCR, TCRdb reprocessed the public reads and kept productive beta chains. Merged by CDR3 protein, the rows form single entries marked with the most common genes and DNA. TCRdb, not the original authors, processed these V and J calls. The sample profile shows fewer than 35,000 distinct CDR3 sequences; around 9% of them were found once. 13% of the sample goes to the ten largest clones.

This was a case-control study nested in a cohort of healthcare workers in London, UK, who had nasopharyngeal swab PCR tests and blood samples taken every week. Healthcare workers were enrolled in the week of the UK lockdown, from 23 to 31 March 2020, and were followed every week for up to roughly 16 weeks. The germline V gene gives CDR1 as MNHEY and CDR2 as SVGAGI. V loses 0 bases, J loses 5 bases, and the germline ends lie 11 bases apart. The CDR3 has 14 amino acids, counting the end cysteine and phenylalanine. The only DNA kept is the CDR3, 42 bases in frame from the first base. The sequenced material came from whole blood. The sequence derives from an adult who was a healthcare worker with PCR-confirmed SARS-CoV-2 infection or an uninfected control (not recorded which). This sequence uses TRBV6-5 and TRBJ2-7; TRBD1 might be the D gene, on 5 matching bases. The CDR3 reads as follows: CASSYSQGSHEQYF. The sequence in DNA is TGTGCCAGCAGTTACTCCCAGGGTAGCCACGAGCAGTACTTC.